One and the same sample provided the 17 T cell receptor beta chains below, sequenced in a study of CXCR3-negative and CXCR3-positive naive CD8 T cells. The libraries of TRB cDNA were prepared using 5' RACE with UMI labels. For each CDR3 protein, TCRdb gives one entry from its re-call of the 5' RACE reads, without DNA. This sample's clone table lists about 6,000 distinct CDR3 sequences. Their cognate antigens are unknown. Study results and limitations: More hydrophobic TRB CDR3s were found in CXCR3-positive naive cells than in CXCR3-negative naive cells.

Specimen: naive CXCR3+ CD8+ T cells from blood. Subset reported: CD45RO-CCR7+CD27+CD95- naive CD8+ T cells expressing CXCR3 (TNR3+). These TCRs come from a human donor in good health. Some clones in this sample may be carry-over from other donors' samples.

V and J are TRBV29-1 and TRBJ2-5; the TRBD1 assignment by TCRdb is unverifiable without DNA. The CDR3 is 17 residues long. The V gene's germline CDR1 is SQVTM and CDR2 ANQGSEA. The CDR3 region is CSVEGDTGTGSMETQYF.

This clonotype ranks as medium-sized (0.01 to 0.1%) in terms of frequency. This rearrangement joins TRBV20-1 to TRBJ1-2; absent DNA, TCRdb's TRBD1 call cannot be checked. Germline V gene sequence: CDR1 DFQATT, CDR2 SNEGSKA (reference sequence). This CDR3 is 13 amino acids long. This chain's CDR3 is CSAERGGIYGYTF.

Frequency places this clonotype as medium-sized. The CDR3 here is CSVERGGHRGTEAFF. The chain links TRBV29-1 to TRBJ1-1; TCRdb proposes TRBD1, but this gene call is untestable without DNA. The length of the CDR3 is 15 residues. The germline V gene encodes CDR1 SQVTM and CDR2 ANQGSEA.

This chain connects TRBV6-5 to TRBJ1-1. The CDR3 is 11 amino acids. The germline V gene encodes CDR1 MNHEY and CDR2 SVGAGI. This CDR3 is CASVLGIEAFF.

This clonotype is medium-sized by frequency. The CDR3 region is CATSAAFPSYNEQFF. V is TRBV27 and J is TRBJ2-1; the TRBD1 assignment by TCRdb is unverifiable without DNA. Per germline, CDR1 MNHEY and CDR2 SMNVEV (reference sequence). This CDR3 is 15 amino acids long.

The chain has TRBV4-1 and TRBJ1-4. The germline V gene has CDR1 MGHRA and CDR2 YSYEKL. The CDR3 runs 11 residues. Here the CDR3 reads CASSQGEKLFF.

By frequency, this clonotype is medium-sized. The CDR3 protein is CSARDVQGGYNEQFF. V usage is TRBV20-1 and J usage is TRBJ2-1; without DNA, the TCRdb call of TRBD1 cannot be checked. Germline V CDR1 and CDR2: DFQATT, SNEGSKA (reference sequence). This CDR3 is 15 amino acids long.

The J gene is TRBJ2-1, the V gene TRBV5-1. The CDR3 length is 15 residues. Germline V gene sequence: CDR1 SGHRS, CDR2 YFSETQ. CDR3 region: CASSLGQSSYNEQFF.

In terms of frequency, this clonotype is medium-sized. This chain joins TRBV12-3 or TRBV12-4 and TRBJ1-1. This CDR3 is built from 12 residues. This CDR3 is CAERAPNTEAFF.

CDR3 sequence reads: CASSYGRGDTQYF. V usage is TRBV6-5 and J usage is TRBJ2-3; TCRdb selects TRBD1, and the lack of DNA leaves this call unchecked. The germline gives CDR1 MNHEY, CDR2 SVGAGI. This CDR3 has 13 amino acids.

This chain uses TRBV5-6 with TRBJ2-2. The CDR3 totals 11 residues. Germline assignment: CDR1 SGHDT and CDR2 YYEEEE. The chain's CDR3 is CASRGTGELFF.

The V and J genes are TRBV5-1 and TRBJ2-7. The CDR3 is 14 amino acids. Germline lookup yields CDR1 SGHRS and CDR2 YFSETQ. The CDR3 reads CASSFFGAPYEQYF.

According to its frequency, this clonotype is medium-sized. V is TRBV6-2 or TRBV6-3 and J is TRBJ1-1; TCRdb's assignment of TRBD1 cannot be checked, as there is no DNA. The length of the CDR3 is 14 residues. CDR1 and CDR2 from the germline V gene are MNHEY and SVGEGT. The CDR3 here is CASSHDRGNTEAFF.

The J gene is TRBJ2-1, the V gene TRBV29-1. The germline V gene has CDR1 SQVTM and CDR2 ANQGSEA. This CDR3 is 11 amino acids long. The CDR3 is CSVELVNEQFF.

The V call is TRBV29-1, the J call TRBJ1-2; TCRdb selects TRBD1, and the lack of DNA leaves this call unchecked. Germline V gene data show CDR1 as SQVTM and CDR2 as ANQGSEA. The CDR3 has 13 residues. The CDR3 protein is CSVPTGGPYGYTF. Drawing the rest from reference TRBV29-1 and TRBJ1-2, the complete variable domain is SAVISQKPSRDICQRGTSLTIQCQVDSQVTMMFWYRQQPGQSLTLIATANQGSEATYESGFVIDKFPISRPNLTFSTLTVSNMSPEDSSIYLCSVPTGGPYGYTFGSGTRLTVV.

This clonotype is called medium-sized (0.01 to 0.1%) based on its frequency. This chain uses TRBV6-5 with TRBJ1-1; TCRdb calls TRBD1, which cannot be checked without DNA. Germline CDR1 is MNHEY and CDR2 is SVGAGI. This CDR3 comprises 16 residues. The CDR3 protein is CASSYKGQGAPTEAFF.

The CDR3 reads CASSLDRYRDRDNTDTQYF. The rearrangement uses TRBV11-2 and TRBJ2-3; the D call of TRBD1 rests on TCRdb alone, since no DNA is present to check it. CDR1 is SGHAT and CDR2 is FQNNGV in the germline V gene. This CDR3 region has 19 residues. Looking up the rest from reference TRBV11-2 and TRBJ2-3 gives the full variable domain: EAGVAQSPRYKIIEKRQSVAFWCNPISGHATLYWYQQILGQGPKLLIQFQNNGVVDDSQLPKDRFSAERLKGVDSTLKIQPAKLEDSAVYLCASSLDRYRDRDNTDTQYFGPGTRLTVL.